This T cell receptor (beta chain) originates from a study of cytotoxic CD8 clonotypes in ibrutinib-treated CLL. Study results and limitations: Sustained-remission and progressing patients diverged in sampling times.

Sequencing was performed with immunoSEQ multiplex PCR; in TCRdb, only in-frame clones are kept and a portion is missing. Seen here are around 310,000 clones, around four fifths observed once, and the top ten hold more than 6%. The CDR3 contains 12 residues. The V gene lost 5 bases and the J gene lost 6 bases, with 7 bases spanning the gap. Germline lookup yields CDR1 SEHNR and CDR2 FQNEAQ (reference sequence). Regarding this clone: Antigen: not known.

The sample in question was PBMCs, obtained before ibrutinib treatment. This TCR was recovered from a human donor with chronic lymphocytic leukemia. The chain recombines TRBV7-9 with TRBJ1-4; D unclear. CDR3 in DNA: TGTGCCAGCAGCCCTCAGGATGAAAAACTGTTTTTT. The encoded protein is CASSPQDEKLFF.